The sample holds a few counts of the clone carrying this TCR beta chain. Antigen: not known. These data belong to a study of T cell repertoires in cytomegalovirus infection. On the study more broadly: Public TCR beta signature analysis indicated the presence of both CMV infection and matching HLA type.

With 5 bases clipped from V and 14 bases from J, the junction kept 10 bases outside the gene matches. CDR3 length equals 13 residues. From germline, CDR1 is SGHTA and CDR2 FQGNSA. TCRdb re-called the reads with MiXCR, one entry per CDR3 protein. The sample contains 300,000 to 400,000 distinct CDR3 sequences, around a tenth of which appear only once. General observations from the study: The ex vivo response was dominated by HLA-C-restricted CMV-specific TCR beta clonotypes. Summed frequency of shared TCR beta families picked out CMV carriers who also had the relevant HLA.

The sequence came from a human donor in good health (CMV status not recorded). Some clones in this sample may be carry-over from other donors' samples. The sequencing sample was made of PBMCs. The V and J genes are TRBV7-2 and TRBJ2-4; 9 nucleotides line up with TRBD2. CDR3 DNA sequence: TGTGCCAGCAGCCCCCGGACTAGCGCAGGGAAGTACTTC. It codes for CASSPRTSAGKYF.